The 23 T cell receptor beta chains below all came from one sample that was sequenced in a study of blood T cell repertoires in COVID-19. Some clones are missing from TCRdb's copy, which holds only in-frame ones; the method was immunoSEQ multiplex PCR. The sample records about 110,000 clones, approximately 80% being singletons. Sequenced sample: peripheral blood. Receptor source: a woman aged 60 to 75 with acute or convalescent COVID-19.

This chain connects TRBV6-6 to TRBJ1-1, with unresolved D. Germline V lookup: CDR1 MNHNY, CDR2 SVGAGI (reference sequence). The CDR3 consists of 12 residues. V lost 6 bases and J 6 bases, leaving 11 bases between the germline ends. The CDR3 DNA sequence: TGTGCCAGCAGATTTGGCGGGGCTGAAGCTTTCTTT. It yields the protein CASRFGGAEAFF.

The V call is TRBV6-5, the J call TRBJ1-4; D ambiguous. The CDR3 consists of 13 residues. Germline CDR1 reads MNHEY; CDR2 reads SVGAGI. V was shortened by 3 bases and J by 4 bases, with 6 bases between the two germline ends. This CDR3 is CASSYGINEKLFF. The CDR3 bases are TGTGCCAGCAGTTATGGCATTAATGAAAAACTGTTTTTT.

The V call is TRBV12-3 or TRBV12-4, the J call TRBJ2-1; the D is unclear. The CDR3 runs to 11 residues. V lost 6 bases and J lost 5, with 5 bases in between. This CDR3 is CASRLHNEQFF. The CDR3 nucleotides are TGTGCCAGCAGGCTACACAATGAGCAGTTCTTC.

This chain uses TRBV24-1 with TRBJ2-1, with TRBD1 matching over 8 bases. This CDR3 has 15 amino acids. V dropped 4 bases and J dropped 7; count of bases not matched to a gene: 8. The germline V gene has CDR1 KGHDR and CDR2 SFDVKD. The CDR3 DNA is TGTGCCACCAGTGACCGTTGGACAGGGAGAAATGAGCAGTTCTTC. Translated: CATSDRWTGRNEQFF.

The CDR3 reads CASTYSPSGSHNEQFF. CDR3 DNA: TGCGCCAGCACCTATTCTCCTAGCGGGAGCCACAATGAGCAGTTCTTC. This chain links TRBV5-1 with TRBJ2-1, with TRBD2 identical over 10 bases. The CDR3 loop spans 16 amino acids. Germline CDR1 SGHRS, CDR2 YFSETQ. V was pared by 6 bases and J by 5 bases, with 11 bases of the junction left unmatched.

The chain employs TRBV27 and TRBJ2-7; 7 bases agree with TRBD1. V shed 2 bases and J 4 bases; nucleotides not matched to a gene: 5. Looked up from germline, CDR1 is MNHEY and CDR2 is SMNVEV (reference sequence). The CDR3 runs to 14 residues. CDR3: CASSLPSTGYEQYF. The CDR3 DNA sequence: TGTGCCAGCAGTTTACCCTCGACAGGGTACGAGCAGTACTTC.

The chain recombines TRBV5-8 with TRBJ2-2; perhaps TRBD1 as D (7 bases). The V end was cut by 1 base, the J end by 4 bases, with 14 bases between. Germline loops: CDR1 SGHTS, CDR2 YDEGEE. The CDR3 covers 16 residues. CDR3: CASSLPNQGGTGELFF. CDR3 nucleotide sequence: TGTGCCAGCAGCTTGCCGAACCAGGGGGGCACCGGGGAGCTGTTTTTT.

This rearrangement joins TRBV5-8 to TRBJ2-7; the match to TRBD2 covers 10 bases. From germline, CDR1 is SGHTS and CDR2 YDEGEE. The CDR3 spans 15 residues. V lost 4 bases and J lost 1; bases outside the gene matches: 5. CDR3 bases: TGTGCCAGCAGCAGCGGACTAGCGGTTTCCTACGAGCAGTACTTC. Residues: CASSSGLAVSYEQYF.

The chain has TRBV18 and TRBJ1-3; D remains unclear. This CDR3 comprises 16 residues. V gave up 3 bases and J gave up 0 bases, with 12 bases separating them. Germline V gives CDR1 KGHSH, CDR2 LQKENI. CDR3 coding DNA: TGTGCCAGCTCACCCAATGGACTCATCTCTGGAAACACCATATATTTT. Protein: CASSPNGLISGNTIYF.

The chain uses TRBV28 and TRBJ2-7; 8 bases line up with TRBD1. V shed 3 bases and J 3 bases; nucleotides not matched to a gene: 10. The CDR3 loop spans 16 amino acids. Germline values: CDR1 MDHEN, CDR2 SYDVKM. The CDR3 sequence is CASSLVSGGFIYEQYF. CDR3 DNA sequence: TGTGCCAGCAGTTTGGTGTCAGGGGGCTTCATCTACGAGCAGTACTTC. Full variable domain (outside the CDR3, taken from reference TRBV28 and TRBJ2-7): DVKVTQSSRYLVKRTGEKVFLECVQDMDHENMFWYRQDPGLGLRLIYFSYDVKMKEKGDIPEGYSVSREKKERFSLILESASTNQTSMYLCASSLVSGGFIYEQYFGPGTRLTVT.

There are a few counts of this clone. V usage is TRBV12-3 or TRBV12-4 and J usage is TRBJ1-5; 7 bases map to TRBD1. The CDR3 runs 12 residues. V lost 4 bases to trimming and J lost 6 bases; unmatched junction nucleotides: 0. The CDR3 sequence is CASSSGGQPQHF. As DNA, the CDR3 is TGTGCCAGCAGTTCAGGGGGTCAGCCCCAGCATTTT.

The chain links TRBV5-4 to TRBJ2-5, with D tentatively TRBD2 (6 bases). V shed 4 bases and J shed 2 bases, with 18 bases lying between them. This CDR3 comprises 16 residues. Germline lookup yields CDR1 SGHNT and CDR2 YYREEE (reference sequence). In DNA form, the CDR3 reads TGTGCCAGCAGCCCTTTTGGCGGGGCAACTCAAGAGACCCAGTACTTC. It translates to CASSPFGGATQETQYF.

The chain has TRBV4-2 and TRBJ1-2, with D maybe TRBD1 (5 bases). Trimming stripped 5 bases from V and 8 bases from J, with 9 bases between. Germline lookup yields CDR1 LGHNA and CDR2 YNFKEQ. The CDR3 runs 11 residues. The CDR3 sequence: CASSAGWGYTF. CDR3 nucleotides: TGTGCCAGCAGCGCAGGGTGGGGCTACACCTTC.

The chain combines TRBV6-5 with TRBJ1-1; TRBD1 agrees at 8 bases. CDR3 size: 14 residues. Losses at the gene ends were 6 bases for V and 3 bases for J; bases not matched to a gene: 6. CDR1 MNHEY and CDR2 SVGAGI come from the germline V gene. CDR3 sequence (DNA): TGTGCCAGCAGCTCCAGGGGGCGGTACACTGAAGCTTTCTTT. Residues: CASSSRGRYTEAFF.

The rearrangement uses TRBV5-1 and TRBJ2-1; 7 nucleotides agree with TRBD2. With 3 bases clipped from V and 0 bases from J, the junction kept 15 bases outside the gene matches. This CDR3 contains 19 residues. Germline V gene data show CDR1 as SGHRS and CDR2 as YFSETQ. The CDR3 DNA follows: TGCGCCAGCAGCTACATCCCCCGGGAGGTCCCAAGCTCCTACAATGAGCAGTTCTTC. It specifies CASSYIPREVPSSYNEQFF.

This clone was picked up one time. The chain has TRBV3-1 (or the pseudogene TRBV3-2) and TRBJ1-6; D call uncertain. V was cut by 7 bases and J by 10 bases, with 14 bases left in between. This CDR3 comprises 13 residues. Germline CDR1 reads LGHDT; CDR2 reads YNNKEL (reference sequence). This CDR3 is CASKEIGASPLHF. Here the CDR3 DNA reads TGTGCCAGCAAGGAGATTGGAGCCTCACCCCTCCACTTT.

The chain joins TRBV18 to TRBJ2-7, with 7 bases identical to TRBD1. Germline V lookup: CDR1 KGHSH, CDR2 LQKENI. V shed 4 bases, J shed 6 bases, and the junction held 9 bases outside the gene matches. This CDR3 is built from 14 residues. The CDR3 loop reads CASSRGASGGEQYF. The CDR3 region has the DNA TGTGCCAGCTCACGTGGGGCATCAGGGGGCGAGCAGTACTTC.

V gene TRBV4-1 combines with J gene TRBJ2-7, with a weak D call TRBD1 (5 bases). Germline loops: CDR1 MGHRA, CDR2 YSYEKL. V was trimmed by 6 bases and J by 4 bases, leaving 13 bases between them. This CDR3 spans 13 amino acids. In DNA form, the CDR3 reads TGCGCCAGCAGTCATCCAGGGCCATACGAGCAGTACTTC. It yields the protein CASSHPGPYEQYF.

The J gene is TRBJ2-3, the V gene TRBV5-1; TRBD2 matches 8 bases. CDR1 and CDR2 from the germline V gene are SGHRS and YFSETQ. The CDR3 is 13 residues long. V dropped 0 bases and J dropped 6; count of bases not matched to a gene: 0. The CDR3 coding sequence is TGCGCCAGCAGCTTGGCGGGGGGGGATACGCAGTATTTT. As protein: CASSLAGGDTQYF.

The chain couples TRBV6-2 or TRBV6-3 to TRBJ1-6, with 9 bases identical to TRBD1. The germline gives CDR1 MNHEY, CDR2 SVGEGT. The CDR3 consists of 14 residues. Trimming removed 6 bases from V and 6 bases from J; junction bases left unmatched: 3. The CDR3 bases are TGTGCCAGCAGCCCGGGACAGGGTAATTCACCCCTCCACTTT. The encoded protein is CASSPGQGNSPLHF.

This clone was counted many times. The V call is TRBV27, the J call TRBJ1-5; TRBD1 might be the D (6 bases). V was trimmed by 5 bases and J by 7 bases, leaving 15 bases between them. Germline CDR1 and CDR2: MNHEY and SMNVEV (reference sequence). The CDR3 is 14 amino acids. The CDR3 nucleotides read TGTGCCAGCAGTCAACAGGGTCCCAGACAGCCCCAGCATTTT. It specifies CASSQQGPRQPQHF.

The V and J genes are TRBV29-1 and TRBJ1-1; weak D call: TRBD1 (6 bases). Germline lookup yields CDR1 SQVTM and CDR2 ANQGSEA. The CDR3 runs 15 residues. Deletions cut 7 bases from V and 4 bases from J, with 22 bases between. The CDR3 sequence: CSASGAGKIRTEAFF. In DNA, the CDR3 is TGCAGCGCCTCAGGGGCAGGGAAGATTCGCACTGAAGCTTTCTTT.

This chain uses TRBV19 with TRBJ1-4; 7 bases agree with TRBD1. The V segment lost 5 bases and the J segment 8 bases; nucleotides outside the gene matches: 8. The CDR3 spans 14 residues. Per the germline V gene, CDR1 is LNHDA and CDR2 is SQIVND (reference sequence). CDR3 sequence (DNA): TGTGCCAGTAGTCCACAGGGGTCGGAAGAAAAACTGTTTTTT. It specifies CASSPQGSEEKLFF. Full variable domain (missing parts from reference TRBV19 and TRBJ1-4): DGGITQSPKYLFRKEGQNVTLSCEQNLNHDAMYWYRQDPGQGLRLIYYSQIVNDFQKGDIAEGYSVSREKKESFPLTVTSAQKNPTAFYLCASSPQGSEEKLFFGSGTQLSVL.